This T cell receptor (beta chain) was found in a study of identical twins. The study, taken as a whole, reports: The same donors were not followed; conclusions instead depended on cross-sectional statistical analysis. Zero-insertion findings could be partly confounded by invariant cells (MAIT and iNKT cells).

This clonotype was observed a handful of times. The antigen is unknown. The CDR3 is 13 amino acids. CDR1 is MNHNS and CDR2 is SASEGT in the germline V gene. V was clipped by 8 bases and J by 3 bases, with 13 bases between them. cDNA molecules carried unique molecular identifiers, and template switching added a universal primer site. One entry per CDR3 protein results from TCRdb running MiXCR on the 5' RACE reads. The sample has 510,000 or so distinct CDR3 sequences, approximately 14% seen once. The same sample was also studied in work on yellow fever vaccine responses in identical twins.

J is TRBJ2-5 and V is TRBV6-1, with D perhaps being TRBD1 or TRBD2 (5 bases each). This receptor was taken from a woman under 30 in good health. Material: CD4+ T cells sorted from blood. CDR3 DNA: TGTGCCAGCCGCTTTAGGGGAGAAGAGACCCAGTACTTC. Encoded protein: CASRFRGEETQYF.